These 25 T cell receptor beta chains share one sample of origin, sequenced in a study of a mutant IDH1 vaccine in newly diagnosed glioma. Time point indicated: week 47, end of study. Vaccine doses each comprised 300 ug of mutant IDH1 20-mer peptide, with topical imiquimod. Antigens for these TCRs are unknown. Profiled with immunoSEQ multiplex PCR; TCRdb holds only in-frame clones, not every one. The sample shows about 94,000 clones, roughly 89% of them seen only once. The source material was PBMCs, sampled from a glioma patient whose treatment included an IDH1 peptide vaccine. These receptors originate from a woman aged 50 to 60 with glioma.

V gene TRBV27 combines with J gene TRBJ2-1, with TRBD1 matching over 12 bases. V shed 3 bases, J shed 6 bases, and the junction held 12 bases outside the gene matches. CDR3 length equals 18 residues. CDR1 is MNHEY and CDR2 is SMNVEV in the germline V gene (reference sequence). The CDR3 here is CASSLWDRGRVGTNEQFF. DNA for the CDR3: TGTGCCAGCAGTTTGTGGGACAGGGGGCGCGTTGGGACCAATGAGCAGTTCTTC.

Only a few counts were recorded for this clone. J is TRBJ2-1 and V is TRBV5-6; 7 nucleotides agree with TRBD2. This CDR3 has 12 amino acids. V shed 7 bases, J shed 10 bases, and the junction held 8 bases outside the gene matches. Germline loops: CDR1 SGHDT, CDR2 YYEEEE. CDR3 DNA sequence: TGTGCCAGCTGGAGGGAGGGCAGGGAGCAGTTCTTC. Translating gives CASWREGREQFF.

The chain employs TRBV5-6 and TRBJ1-4; D ambiguous. The CDR3 sequence is 13 residues long. CDR1 and CDR2 (germline): SGHDT, YYEEEE. V lost 1 base, J lost 4 bases, and 5 bases lay in between. The CDR3 coding sequence is TGTGCCAGCAGCTTGTGGAGTAATGAAAAACTGTTTTTT. Its translation is CASSLWSNEKLFF.

The chain's CDR3 is CASSLPGPSYEQYF. CDR3 in DNA: TGTGCCAGCAGTTTACCCGGTCCCTCCTACGAGCAGTACTTC. V and J are TRBV28 and TRBJ2-7; D remains ambiguous. Trimming took 2 bases from V and 0 from J, leaving 8 bases between them. Looked up from germline, CDR1 is MDHEN and CDR2 is SYDVKM. The CDR3 is made up of 14 amino acids.

The CDR3 bases are TGTGCCAGCAGCTTAGTTTTTGAGCAGTTCTTC. Its translation: CASSLVFEQFF. The chain recombines TRBV7-2 with TRBJ2-1; D is unresolved. CDR1 SGHTA and CDR2 FQGNSA come from the germline V gene. V was shortened by 1 base and J by 9 bases, with 4 bases between the two germline ends. CDR3 length: 11 residues.

This clone was seen only a few times. The chain joins TRBV29-1 to TRBJ1-1; TRBD1 agrees at 10 bases. This CDR3 has 10 residues. V was pared by 6 bases and J by 11 bases, with 3 bases of the junction left unmatched. The germline gives CDR1 SQVTM, CDR2 ANQGSEA. CDR3 DNA: TGCAGCGTCTGGGACAGGGGTGCTTTCTTT. Amino acid sequence: CSVWDRGAFF. The full variable domain, completed using reference TRBV29-1 and TRBJ1-1, is SAVISQKPSRDICQRGTSLTIQCQVDSQVTMMFWYRQQPGQSLTLIATANQGSEATYESGFVIDKFPISRPNLTFSTLTVSNMSPEDSSIYLCSVWDRGAFFGQGTRLTVV.

The CDR3 spells CAWTSIRNTGELFF. The CDR3 DNA is TGTGCCTGGACGTCCATACGGAACACCGGGGAGCTGTTTTTT. J is TRBJ2-2 and V is TRBV30; D is undetermined. The CDR3 length is 14 residues. The V gene lost 4 bases and the J gene lost 1 base, with 10 bases spanning the gap. Germline loops: CDR1 GTSNPN, CDR2 SVGIG (reference sequence).

V and J are TRBV29-1 and TRBJ2-5; D is unresolved. CDR1 and CDR2 (germline): SQVTM, ANQGSEA. The CDR3 contains 11 residues. V shed 5 bases and J shed 4 bases, with 8 bases lying between them. The CDR3 bases are TGCAGCGTTCTACCGCGAGAGACCCAGTACTTC. Protein: CSVLPRETQYF. Combining the CDR3 with reference TRBV29-1 and TRBJ2-5 gives the whole variable domain SAVISQKPSRDICQRGTSLTIQCQVDSQVTMMFWYRQQPGQSLTLIATANQGSEATYESGFVIDKFPISRPNLTFSTLTVSNMSPEDSSIYLCSVLPRETQYFGPGTRLLVL.

A single count supports this clone. The chain combines TRBV30 with TRBJ1-5; D is unresolved. CDR1 and CDR2 from the germline V gene are GTSNPN and SVGIG (reference sequence). This CDR3 comprises 13 residues. V was shortened by 2 bases and J by 5 bases, with 10 bases between the two germline ends. This CDR3 reads CAWSLSTHQPQHF. The CDR3 region has the DNA TGTGCCTGGAGTCTTAGTACTCATCAGCCCCAGCATTTT.

The chain has TRBV6-1 and TRBJ2-1; 8 nucleotides match TRBD1. Trimming at V came to 5 bases and at J to 9 bases, leaving 6 bases not matched to a gene. Germline V lookup: CDR1 MNHNS, CDR2 SASEGT. This CDR3 spans 13 amino acids. CDR3 DNA sequence: TGTGCCAGCAGTCAGGGGGCTGGAGGTGAGCAGTTCTTC. Translation gives CASSQGAGGEQFF.

The rearrangement links TRBV10-3 to TRBJ2-7, with D perhaps TRBD2 (6 bases). Germline V gene data show CDR1 as ENHRY and CDR2 as SYGVKD. CDR3 length: 13 amino acids. V lost 2 bases and J 3 bases, leaving 8 bases between the germline ends. The CDR3 reads CAISEMRDYEQYF. As DNA, the CDR3 is TGTGCCATCAGTGAGATGCGGGACTACGAGCAGTACTTC.

V usage is TRBV28 and J usage is TRBJ1-1; D is possibly TRBD1 (5 bases). The germline V gene has CDR1 MDHEN and CDR2 SYDVKM. The CDR3 consists of 11 residues. Between the trimmed V and J ends, which lost 3 bases and 10 bases, there was a span of 9 bases. The CDR3 protein is CASSLRGGAFF. The CDR3 DNA reads as TGTGCCAGCAGTTTGAGGGGTGGAGCTTTCTTT.

The chain recombines TRBV29-1 with TRBJ1-2; possible D gene TRBD1, 5 bases. Deletions cut 7 bases from V and 5 bases from J, with 14 bases between. This CDR3 has 12 amino acids. Germline lookup yields CDR1 SQVTM and CDR2 ANQGSEA. CDR3 sequence reads: CSAMDIPYGYTF. The CDR3 DNA is TGCAGCGCCATGGACATCCCATATGGCTACACCTTC. Based on the CDR3 plus reference TRBV29-1 and TRBJ1-2, the full variable domain is SAVISQKPSRDICQRGTSLTIQCQVDSQVTMMFWYRQQPGQSLTLIATANQGSEATYESGFVIDKFPISRPNLTFSTLTVSNMSPEDSSIYLCSAMDIPYGYTFGSGTRLTVV.

This rearrangement joins TRBV11-2 to TRBJ2-7; no clear D gene. The V gene's germline CDR1 is SGHAT and CDR2 FQNNGV. The CDR3 is 15 amino acids. The germline V and J ends were trimmed by 0 bases and 3 bases, with 12 bases remaining between them. The chain's CDR3 is CASSLDGSPGYEQYF. The CDR3, as DNA: TGTGCCAGCAGCTTAGATGGGTCCCCGGGCTACGAGCAGTACTTC. Drawing the rest from reference TRBV11-2 and TRBJ2-7, the complete variable domain is EAGVAQSPRYKIIEKRQSVAFWCNPISGHATLYWYQQILGQGPKLLIQFQNNGVVDDSQLPKDRFSAERLKGVDSTLKIQPAKLEDSAVYLCASSLDGSPGYEQYFGPGTRLTVT.

This chain joins TRBV30 and TRBJ2-5; 11 bases align to TRBD2. The V gene end was trimmed by 2 bases and the J gene end by 3 bases; junction bases not matched to a gene: 2. Germline CDR1 GTSNPN, CDR2 SVGIG (reference sequence). This CDR3 spans 14 amino acids. In DNA form, the CDR3 reads TGTGCCTGGAGTAAGGGACTAGCGGAAGAGACCCAGTACTTC. Protein product: CAWSKGLAEETQYF.

This clone has just one count. The CDR3 sequence: CASSPSEDSRNQPQHF. In nucleotides, the CDR3 is TGCGCCAGCAGCCCCTCCGAGGACTCACGCAATCAGCCCCAGCATTTT. This chain joins TRBV5-1 and TRBJ1-5; D unresolved. Germline CDR1 SGHRS, CDR2 YFSETQ. V was clipped by 4 bases and J by 2 bases, with 16 bases between them. CDR3 length: 16 amino acids.

This chain uses TRBV9 with TRBJ2-5; 11 bases align to TRBD2. The CDR3 spans 14 residues. From germline, CDR1 is SGDLS and CDR2 YYNGEE. Trimming removed 0 bases from V and 8 bases from J; junction bases left unmatched: 3. The CDR3 DNA is TGTGCCAGCAGCGTAGCACTAGCGGGAGTTACCCAGTACTTC. This codes for CASSVALAGVTQYF.

CDR3 region: CASSQDAGTASSGELFF. The CDR3 DNA reads TGTGCCAGCAGCCAAGATGCTGGGACAGCTTCCTCCGGGGAGCTGTTTTTT. The V gene is TRBV4-2, the J gene TRBJ2-2; 7 positions agree with TRBD1. The CDR3 totals 17 residues. V lost 0 bases to trimming and J lost 6 bases; unmatched junction nucleotides: 10. Germline loops: CDR1 LGHNA, CDR2 YNFKEQ.

CDR3 nucleotide sequence: TGTGCCAGCTCACCACCGGGACTAGCGATAGCCTACGAGCAGTACTTC. It is translated as CASSPPGLAIAYEQYF. The chain employs TRBV18 and TRBJ2-7, with 10 nucleotides matching TRBD2. V lost 0 bases to trimming and J lost 2 bases; unmatched junction nucleotides: 4. The germline gives CDR1 KGHSH, CDR2 LQKENI. The length of the CDR3 is 16 residues.

This clone showed up just once. V is TRBV2 and J is TRBJ2-7; D may be TRBD2 (6 bases). Germline V CDR1 and CDR2: SNHLY, FYNNEI. The CDR3 has 14 amino acids. V was cut by 6 bases and J by 0 bases, with 12 bases left in between. CDR3 residues: CASRVADPSYEQYF. In nucleotides, the CDR3 is TGTGCCAGCAGGGTAGCGGATCCCTCCTACGAGCAGTACTTC.

The gene calls are TRBV27 and TRBJ2-1; D not resolved. Germline values: CDR1 MNHEY, CDR2 SMNVEV (reference sequence). V lost 7 bases to trimming and J lost 2 bases, with 21 bases between them. The CDR3 is 17 amino acids. The CDR3 region is CASTHRPYTGAYNEQFF. DNA for the CDR3: TGTGCCAGCACCCATCGGCCCTACACTGGGGCCTACAATGAGCAGTTCTTC.

This rearrangement joins TRBV2 to TRBJ2-3; 10 bases are shared with TRBD2. CDR3 size: 15 residues. Germline values: CDR1 SNHLY, CDR2 FYNNEI. J lost 3 bases, V lost 7 bases, and 7 bases had no gene match. CDR3 sequence reads: CASNPGLAMTDTQYF. DNA of the CDR3: TGTGCCAGCAATCCGGGACTAGCGATGACAGATACGCAGTATTTT.

The chain uses TRBV19 and TRBJ2-2, with TRBD1 identical over 8 bases. Per germline, CDR1 LNHDA and CDR2 SQIVND (reference sequence). The length of the CDR3 is 14 residues. The junction had 7 bases not matched to a gene; V was cut back by 4 bases and J by 9 bases. The CDR3 protein is CASSTMDRARELFF. Written as DNA, the CDR3 is TGTGCCAGTAGTACTATGGACAGGGCGAGGGAGCTGTTTTTT.

V and J are TRBV6-6 and TRBJ1-1, with 8 bases fitting TRBD1. The germline V gene encodes CDR1 MNHNY and CDR2 SVGAGI (reference sequence). CDR3 length equals 16 residues. The V and J ends lost 6 bases and 4 bases, in that order; junction bases with no gene match: 13. The CDR3 spells CASRGGTRGLGTEAFF. The CDR3 DNA reads as TGTGCCAGCAGAGGGGGGACCAGGGGGCTAGGCACTGAAGCTTTCTTT.

The V and J genes are TRBV23-1 and TRBJ2-7; TRBD1 matches at 12 bases. TRBV23-1 is an open reading frame whose function is uncertain. V lost 0 bases to trimming and J lost 9 bases; unmatched junction nucleotides: 9. CDR3 length: 16 amino acids. CDR3 nucleotides: TGCGCCAGCAGTCAATCGCGGGGTGGGGACAGGGGGCCGCAGTACTTC. Its protein product is CASSQSRGGDRGPQYF.